The 32 T cell receptor beta chains below all came from one sample that was sequenced in a study of blood T cell repertoires in COVID-19 (TCRdb year 2020). The library was made by the immunoSEQ multiplex PCR assay. As stored in TCRdb, this immuneACCESS dataset retains in-frame rearrangements with V and J assigned. A fraction of the clones does not appear; measured against another copy, unresolved V genes explain less than half of the discrepancy, and the remainder lacks a known reason. For this sample the table gives a few hundred thousand clones, of which 84% were detected only once. About 8.9% of the sample lies in the top ten. The sequenced sample consisted of peripheral blood. The receptors derive from a man aged 45-60 years with active or convalescent COVID-19.

The rearrangement joins TRBV5-1 to TRBJ2-7; 14 positions agree with TRBD2. Germline V gene data show CDR1 as SGHRS and CDR2 as YFSETQ. This CDR3 has 17 amino acids. After removal of 1 base from V and 6 bases from J, the junction contained 9 bases not matched to a gene. CDR3 DNA sequence: TGCGCCAGCAGCTTGCCTGGACTAGCGGGAGGATGGGGCGAGCAGTACTTC. It translates to CASSLPGLAGGWGEQYF.

The V gene is TRBV5-6, the J gene TRBJ2-6, with D possibly matching TRBD2 (6 bases). Germline assignment: CDR1 SGHDT and CDR2 YYEEEE. V was shortened by 4 bases and J by 4 bases, with 15 bases between the two germline ends. The CDR3 length is 16 residues. The CDR3, as DNA: TGTGCCAGCAGCAATGTCTGGGGGGACGGGGCCAACGTCCTGACTTTC. Translation gives CASSNVWGDGANVLTF.

The DNA of the CDR3 is TGCGCCAGCACCCCAGGTTCAGGGGGAATGAACACTGAAGCTTTCTTT. This codes for CASTPGSGGMNTEAFF. The chain links TRBV5-1 to TRBJ1-1, with 7 bases lining up with TRBD1. CDR1 and CDR2 (germline): SGHRS, YFSETQ. V was pared by 6 bases and J by 0 bases, with 11 bases of the junction left unmatched. The CDR3 length is 16 residues.

The V gene is TRBV19, the J gene TRBJ2-1; the match to TRBD2 covers 9 bases. The CDR3 has 15 residues. V shed 3 bases and J 4 bases; nucleotides not matched to a gene: 4. Looked up from germline, CDR1 is LNHDA and CDR2 is SQIVND (reference sequence). CDR3 residues: CASSIASGGYNEQFF. The CDR3 coding sequence is TGTGCCAGTAGTATCGCGAGCGGGGGGTACAATGAGCAGTTCTTC.

The chain is built from TRBV6-2 or TRBV6-3 and TRBJ2-7; D might be TRBD2 (6 bases). Germline CDR1 is MNHEY and CDR2 is SVGEGT. Trimming took off 2 bases at V and 4 bases at J, with 15 bases between the two ends. The CDR3 covers 15 residues. CDR3 protein: CASSYGDGRLYEQYF. CDR3 nucleotides: TGTGCCAGCAGTTACGGAGACGGGAGATTGTACGAGCAGTACTTC.

The chain has TRBV4-2 and TRBJ1-5, with 8 bases lining up with TRBD1. After removal of 6 bases from V and 0 bases from J, the junction contained 1 base not matched to a gene. CDR1 and CDR2 from the germline V gene are LGHNA and YNFKEQ. This CDR3 comprises 14 residues. In DNA, the CDR3 is TGTGCCAGCAGACAGGGGGATAGCAATCAGCCCCAGCATTTT. Translated: CASRQGDSNQPQHF.

The chain joins TRBV7-3 to TRBJ2-5, with D perhaps matching TRBD2 (5 bases). Germline assignment: CDR1 SGHTA and CDR2 FQGTGA. CDR3 length equals 13 residues. The V gene lost 1 base and the J gene lost 8 bases, with 11 bases spanning the gap. The CDR3 DNA is TGTGCCAGCAGCTTAAGTTTCGGGGAAACCCAGTACTTC. Protein product: CASSLSFGETQYF.

CDR3: CASSRRFRATNEKLFF. The CDR3 DNA reads as TGTGCCAGCAGCCGTAGGTTCCGGGCAACTAATGAAAAACTGTTTTTT. The chain combines TRBV3-1 (or the pseudogene TRBV3-2) with TRBJ1-4, with D hard to call. Germline V gene data show CDR1 as LGHDT and CDR2 as YNNKEL (reference sequence). Trimming left V 4 bases short and J 0 bases short, with 12 bases between. The CDR3 length is 16 residues.

Concerning this clone: This specimen includes other DNA sequences encoding the same CDR3. This rearrangement joins TRBV7-3 to TRBJ2-1; possible D gene TRBD1, 7 bases. The CDR3 contains 16 residues. The ends were cut back, 5 bases at V and 2 bases at J, with 16 bases in the middle. Germline V lookup: CDR1 SGHTA, CDR2 FQGTGA. The CDR3 protein is CASSPGGSGAYNEQFF. Here the CDR3 DNA reads TGTGCCAGCAGCCCAGGGGGGAGTGGCGCCTACAATGAGCAGTTCTTC.

The genes are TRBV11-2 and TRBJ2-7, with 7 bases that match TRBD2. Germline lookup yields CDR1 SGHAT and CDR2 FQNNGV. The CDR3 spans 14 residues. After removal of 7 bases from V and 2 bases from J, the junction contained 8 bases not matched to a gene. This CDR3 reads CASTPSGIPYEQYF. The CDR3 DNA is TGTGCCAGCACGCCCAGCGGGATCCCCTACGAGCAGTACTTC.

V gene TRBV6-2 or TRBV6-3 combines with J gene TRBJ2-7; D gene ambiguous. In germline, CDR1 is MNHEY, CDR2 SVGEGT. The CDR3 totals 15 residues. Deletions cut 2 bases from V and 3 bases from J, with 14 bases between. The CDR3 bases are TGTGCCAGCAGTTACCAAGTAAGGCTAGGCTACGAGCAGTACTTC. Amino acid sequence: CASSYQVRLGYEQYF.

The chain employs TRBV7-2 and TRBJ1-6; D not resolved. Trimming stripped 7 bases from V and 6 bases from J, with 10 bases between. The CDR3 spans 13 residues. Germline V lookup: CDR1 SGHTA, CDR2 FQGNSA. This chain's CDR3 is CASTAQVNSPLHF. As DNA, the CDR3 is TGTGCCAGCACCGCCCAGGTTAATTCACCCCTCCACTTT.

The V and J genes are TRBV29-1 and TRBJ1-1; the D gene is possibly TRBD1 (6 bases). Trimming removed 7 bases at V and 7 bases at J, with 13 bases between. The germline CDR1 and CDR2 sequences are SQVTM and ANQGSEA. CDR3 size: 11 residues. This CDR3 is CSAGRQDEAFF. The CDR3 nucleotides are TGCAGCGCCGGACGACAGGATGAAGCTTTCTTT.

V usage is TRBV28 and J usage is TRBJ1-6, with D possibly being TRBD1 (5 bases). This CDR3 contains 17 residues. Germline V gene data show CDR1 as MDHEN and CDR2 as SYDVKM. With 8 bases removed from V and 2 bases from J, the gap between germline ends came to 19 bases. In DNA form, the CDR3 reads TGTGCCAGCCACTCGCCGGAGGGGACGGCCTATAATTCACCCCTCCACTTT. This translates into CASHSPEGTAYNSPLHF.

This chain connects TRBV6-5 to TRBJ2-2; D not certain. The CDR3 runs 13 residues. Between the trimmed V and J ends, which lost 8 bases and 3 bases, there was a span of 10 bases. Germline V gene lookup returns CDR1 MNHEY and CDR2 SVGAGI. Here the CDR3 DNA reads TGTGCCAGCCGCGCCACGGACACCGGGGAGCTGTTTTTT. It encodes CASRATDTGELFF.

The CDR3 reads CASGFTGGSYEQYF. CDR3 sequence (DNA): TGTGCTAGTGGTTTCACAGGGGGGTCCTACGAGCAGTACTTC. The chain carries TRBV12-5 and TRBJ2-7; 8 bases align to TRBD1. V lost 3 bases to trimming and J lost 1 base; unmatched junction nucleotides: 2. Germline loops: CDR1 LGHNT, CDR2 FRNRAP. The CDR3 loop spans 14 amino acids.

The V gene is TRBV25-1, the J gene TRBJ1-1; 11 nucleotides align to TRBD1. CDR1 is MGHDK, CDR2 SYGVNS, per germline. There are 13 residues in the CDR3. The V gene end was trimmed by 7 bases and the J gene end by 10 bases; junction bases not matched to a gene: 8. The CDR3 DNA is TGTGCCAGCAAGGGGACGGGACAGGGGGGAGCTTTCTTT. It specifies CASKGTGQGGAFF. Supplemented by reference TRBV25-1 and TRBJ1-1, the full variable domain reads EADIYQTPRYLVIGTGKKITLECSQTMGHDKMYWYQQDPGMELHLIHYSYGVNSTEKGDLSSESTVSRIRTEHFPLTLESARPSHTSQYLCASKGTGQGGAFFGQGTRLTVV.

The chain carries TRBV18 and TRBJ2-1, with 9 bases identical to TRBD2. The CDR3 is made up of 17 amino acids. V gave up 4 bases and J gave up 4 bases; unmatched junction bases: 11. Germline-derived CDR1 and CDR2 are KGHSH and LQKENI. CDR3 coding DNA: TGTGCCAGCTCACTAAGGATAGCGGGAGACACTTACAATGAGCAGTTCTTC. Its protein is CASSLRIAGDTYNEQFF.

The CDR3 region is CASTPAGLTTDTQYF. The CDR3 DNA follows: TGCGCCAGCACCCCCGCGGGACTAACCACAGATACGCAGTATTTT. The chain combines TRBV5-1 with TRBJ2-3, with 7 bases identical to TRBD2. Per the germline V gene, CDR1 is SGHRS and CDR2 is YFSETQ. The CDR3 length is 15 residues. J lost 2 bases, V lost 6 bases, and 9 bases had no gene match.

The rearrangement uses TRBV9 and TRBJ2-5; D is possibly TRBD2 (6 bases). Trimming removed 0 bases from V and 5 bases from J, with 14 bases in between. The CDR3 runs 15 residues. From germline, CDR1 is SGDLS and CDR2 YYNGEE. The CDR3 loop reads CASSVVTGVGETQYF. In DNA form, the CDR3 reads TGTGCCAGCAGCGTAGTTACGGGAGTCGGGGAGACCCAGTACTTC.

V and J are TRBV3-1 (or the pseudogene TRBV3-2) and TRBJ1-2, with D maybe TRBD1 (5 bases). Per germline, CDR1 LGHDT and CDR2 YNNKEL (reference sequence). V was pared by 4 bases and J by 7 bases, with 16 bases between. The CDR3 is 14 residues long. The CDR3 bases are TGTGCCAGCAGCCGCGCGCAGGGCCGGAGTGGCTACACCTTC. This encodes CASSRAQGRSGYTF.

The rearrangement links TRBV28 to TRBJ1-1, with D unresolved. Per the germline V gene, CDR1 is MDHEN and CDR2 is SYDVKM. V lost 2 bases and J 0 bases, leaving 16 bases between the germline ends. The CDR3 sequence is 17 residues long. The CDR3 protein is CASSLANSIPMNTEAFF. CDR3 nucleotides: TGTGCCAGCAGTTTAGCCAACAGTATTCCGATGAACACTGAAGCTTTCTTT.

V gene TRBV2 combines with J gene TRBJ2-7; D not resolved. Germline V gene lookup returns CDR1 SNHLY and CDR2 FYNNEI. CDR3 length: 14 residues. The V gene lost 3 bases and the J gene lost 3 bases, with 12 bases spanning the gap. CDR3 protein: CASSDELRIYEQYF. The CDR3 DNA sequence: TGTGCCAGCAGTGACGAACTAAGGATCTACGAGCAGTACTTC.

Here the CDR3 reads CASKRTDTDTQYF. CDR3 sequence (DNA): TGTGCCAGCAAACGGACTGACACAGATACGCAGTATTTT. This chain joins TRBV6-5 and TRBJ2-3; D is perhaps TRBD2 (5 bases). Trimming removed 7 bases at V and 2 bases at J, with 10 bases between. In germline, CDR1 is MNHEY, CDR2 SVGAGI. This CDR3 contains 13 residues.

The chain couples TRBV5-1 to TRBJ2-1; 9 bases agree with TRBD2. The CDR3 has 15 amino acids. The trim removed 1 base at V and 4 bases at J, leaving 3 bases unmatched. CDR1 and CDR2 from the germline V gene are SGHRS and YFSETQ. The CDR3 nucleotides are TGCGCCAGCAGCTTGCTGGGACTAGCATACAATGAGCAGTTCTTC. This codes for CASSLLGLAYNEQFF.

This chain uses TRBV28 with TRBJ2-5, with 10 positions matching TRBD2. CDR1 MDHEN and CDR2 SYDVKM come from the germline V gene. The CDR3 runs 17 residues. V lost 4 bases, J lost 0 bases, and 8 bases stayed unmatched. The CDR3 loop reads CASSSILSGGYQETQYF. DNA of the CDR3: TGTGCCAGCAGTTCCATACTTAGCGGGGGGTACCAAGAGACCCAGTACTTC.

CDR3 sequence: CASSTGQYNSPLHF. The CDR3 coding sequence is TGTGCCAGCAGCACGGGACAGTATAATTCACCCCTCCACTTT. The gene calls are TRBV13 and TRBJ1-6; TRBD1 matches 7 bases. The CDR3 runs to 14 residues. After removal of 5 bases from V and 4 bases from J, the junction contained 2 bases not matched to a gene. Germline values: CDR1 PRHDT, CDR2 FYEKMQ (reference sequence).

The CDR3 loop reads CASSLDIRGGRSDTQYF. The CDR3 bases are TGTGCCAGCAGCTTAGATATCCGGGGGGGCCGTTCAGATACGCAGTATTTT. V and J are TRBV7-6 and TRBJ2-3, with 8 bases lining up with TRBD2. The CDR3 extends over 17 amino acids. The junction had 10 bases not matched to a gene; V was cut back by 1 base and J by 4 bases. Germline CDR1 and CDR2: SGHVS and FNYEAQ.

The V gene is TRBV28, the J gene TRBJ1-3; D not resolved. The CDR3 has 12 residues. V was cut by 4 bases and J by 3 bases, with 4 bases left in between. Per germline, CDR1 MDHEN and CDR2 SYDVKM. The CDR3 coding sequence is TGTGCCAGCAGTTCCGTTGGAAACACCATATATTTT. It specifies CASSSVGNTIYF.

The genes are TRBV28 and TRBJ2-7; D perhaps matches TRBD1 (6 bases). CDR1 and CDR2 from the germline V gene are MDHEN and SYDVKM. V was cut by 1 base and J by 2 bases, with 9 bases left in between. The CDR3 has 14 residues. CDR3 in amino acids: CASSLFQGTYEQYV. In nucleotides, the CDR3 is TGTGCCAGCAGTTTATTCCAGGGGACCTACGAGCAGTACGTC.

V and J are TRBV28 and TRBJ1-2, with 9 bases lining up with TRBD1. Germline trimming cut 2 bases from V and 4 bases from J; bases unmatched to any gene: 2. The CDR3 totals 14 residues. Germline lookup yields CDR1 MDHEN and CDR2 SYDVKM. CDR3 loop: CASSLRDRVYGYTF. The CDR3 nucleotides are TGTGCCAGCAGTTTACGGGACAGGGTCTATGGCTACACCTTC.

The CDR3 sequence is CASSPGILMNTEAFF. CDR3 DNA: TGTGCCAGCTCACCGGGCATTTTGATGAACACTGAAGCTTTCTTT. The gene calls are TRBV18 and TRBJ1-1; the D is unclear. The germline CDR1 and CDR2 sequences are KGHSH and LQKENI. Between the trimmed V and J ends, which lost 3 bases and 0 bases, there was a span of 11 bases. The CDR3 is 15 amino acids. Full variable domain (rest looked up from reference TRBV18 and TRBJ1-1): NAGVMQNPRHLVRRRGQEARLRCSPMKGHSHVYWYRQLPEEGLKFMVYLQKENIIDESGMPKERFSAEFPKEGPSILRIQQVVRGDSAAYFCASSPGILMNTEAFFGQGTRLTVV.